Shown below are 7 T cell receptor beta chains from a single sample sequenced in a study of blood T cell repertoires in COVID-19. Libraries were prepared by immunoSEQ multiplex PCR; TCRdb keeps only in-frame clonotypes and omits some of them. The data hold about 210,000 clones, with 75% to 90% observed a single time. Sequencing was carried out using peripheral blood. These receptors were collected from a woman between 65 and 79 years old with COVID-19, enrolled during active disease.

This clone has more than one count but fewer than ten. The CDR3 reads CATSRTGDGEAFF. For the CDR3, the DNA is TGTGCCACCAGTAGGACGGGGGACGGTGAAGCTTTCTTT. This chain links TRBV15 with TRBJ1-1; D might be TRBD1 (5 bases). This CDR3 has 13 residues. Germline V gene lookup returns CDR1 LNHNV and CDR2 YYDKDF (reference sequence). V was pared by 6 bases and J by 7 bases, with 15 bases between.

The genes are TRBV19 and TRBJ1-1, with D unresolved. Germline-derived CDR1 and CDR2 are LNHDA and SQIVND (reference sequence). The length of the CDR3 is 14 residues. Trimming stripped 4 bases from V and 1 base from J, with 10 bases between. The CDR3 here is CASSTGRENTEAFF. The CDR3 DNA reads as TGTGCCAGTAGTACTGGACGGGAGAACACTGAAGCTTTCTTT.

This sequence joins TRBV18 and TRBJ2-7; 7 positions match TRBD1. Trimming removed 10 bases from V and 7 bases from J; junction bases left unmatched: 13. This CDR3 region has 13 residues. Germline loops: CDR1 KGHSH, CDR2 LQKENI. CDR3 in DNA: TGTGCCACCCATACAGGGGTCACAGGTGAGCAGTACTTC. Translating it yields CATHTGVTGEQYF.

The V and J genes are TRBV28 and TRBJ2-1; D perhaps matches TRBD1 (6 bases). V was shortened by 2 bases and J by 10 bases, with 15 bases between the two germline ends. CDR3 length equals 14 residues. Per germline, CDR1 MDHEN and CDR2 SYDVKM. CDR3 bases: TGTGCCAGCAGTTTAGAGGGGGTATCAGGCGAGCAGTTCTTC. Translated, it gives CASSLEGVSGEQFF.

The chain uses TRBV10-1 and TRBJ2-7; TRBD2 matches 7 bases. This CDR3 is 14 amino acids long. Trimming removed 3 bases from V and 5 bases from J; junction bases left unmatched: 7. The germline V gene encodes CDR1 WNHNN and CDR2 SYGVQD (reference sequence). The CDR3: CASSESSGDHEQYF. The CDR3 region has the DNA TGCGCCAGCAGTGAATCTAGCGGAGACCACGAGCAGTACTTC.

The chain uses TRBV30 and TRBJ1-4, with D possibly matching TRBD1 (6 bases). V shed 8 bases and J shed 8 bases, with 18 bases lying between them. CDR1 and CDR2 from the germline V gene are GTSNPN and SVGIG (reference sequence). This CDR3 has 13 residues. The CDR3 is CAGKQGWGEKLFF. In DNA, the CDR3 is TGTGCCGGAAAACAGGGTTGGGGAGAAAAACTGTTTTTT. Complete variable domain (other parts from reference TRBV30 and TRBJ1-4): SQTIHQWPATLVQPVGSPLSLECTVEGTSNPNLYWYRQAAGRGLQLLFYSVGIGQISSEVPQNLSASRPQDRQFILSSKKLLLSDSGFYLCAGKQGWGEKLFFGSGTQLSVL.

The CDR3 is CSVVPPRGYGYTF. CDR3 coding DNA: TGCAGCGTTGTCCCCCCCAGAGGCTATGGCTACACCTTC. The rearrangement uses TRBV29-1 and TRBJ1-2; no firm D call. This CDR3 has 13 amino acids. V shed 4 bases and J shed 4 bases, with 13 bases lying between them. CDR1 and CDR2 (germline): SQVTM, ANQGSEA. Full variable domain (rest looked up from reference TRBV29-1 and TRBJ1-2): SAVISQKPSRDICQRGTSLTIQCQVDSQVTMMFWYRQQPGQSLTLIATANQGSEATYESGFVIDKFPISRPNLTFSTLTVSNMSPEDSSIYLCSVVPPRGYGYTFGSGTRLTVV.